This T cell receptor beta chain was observed in a study of blood T cells in healthy people across ages (dated by TCRdb to the mid-2010s). About the investigation overall: In model experiments, roughly one uniquely barcoded TCR beta cDNA molecule per two T cells was captured by template switching. To track age-related changes in TCR beta repertoire diversity, the study relied on deep sequencing normalized with unique cDNA molecular identifiers. The donors were split into four age groups: young (average 16 years), middle-aged (39), aged (approximately 59) and long-lived (about 74). The study analyzed two additional independent replicas of 1 million unique cDNA reads from the same blood draw for two donors, one aged 18 to 30 and one aged 80 or older.

The CDR3 starts with the cysteine, ends with the phenylalanine, and has 13 residues. Only the CDR3 part of the read is kept: 39 bases, read in frame from the first base. V drops 5 bases and J drops 7 bases, leaving 14 bases in between. In the germline V gene, CDR1 corresponds to MNHNS and CDR2 to SASEGT. As to this clonotype: The target of this receptor is not known. Base qualities were left out, and no much larger clone turns up one base away.

The donors were roughly 40 Caucasian individuals from Russia, aged roughly 6 to 100 years, who were systemically healthy. Ten milliliters of peripheral blood were drawn from each donor into EDTA-treated Vacutainer tubes. Ficoll-Paque density-gradient centrifugation was used to isolate PBMCs, with at least 7 million per sample. Total RNA, at least 5 micrograms per sample, was extracted from PBMCs with Trizol reagent. For every donor, an aliquot of PBMCs went through flow cytometry to measure the percentages of naive CD45RAhigh/CD27high T cells. Receptor amplification or capture employed 5' RACE. Instrument on record: Illumina HiSeq 2500. A second PCR of roughly 7 to 12 cycles was run with a J-beta primer mix and a sample-barcoded 5' primer. A unique molecular identifier was introduced onto each TCR beta cDNA molecule by a template-switch 5' adaptor carrying 12 random nucleotides. Each sample yielded at least 2.5 million CDR3-containing paired-end reads. All of the RNA was converted into first-strand cDNA using the Mint cDNA synthesis kit, with a TRBC-specific oligonucleotide serving as the primer. Following uracil-DNA glycosylase treatment, all cDNA underwent a first 18-cycle PCR with the universal primers M1SS and BC2_uni_R. The paper's data handling went like this. Normalization of each sample was performed by random selection of 1 million high-quality reads, each carrying a distinct molecular identifier. Instead of being binned into consensus sequences, reads that shared molecular identifiers were thrown out. MiTCR, set to a Q25 quality threshold and the strictest error-elimination algorithm, was used for CDR3 identification, clonotype clustering and error correction. A nonparametric unseen species model using Euler transformation provided a lower-bound estimate of total TCR beta diversity. TCRdb applied fastp at Q25 and MiXCR to the public reads, then kept only in-frame beta chains. Merged by CDR3 protein, the rows form single entries marked with the most common genes and DNA. Clone size and V and J calls follow TCRdb, not the original study. This sample comprises hundreds of thousands of distinct CDR3 sequences, 25% of them detected only once. The ten largest clones represent under 9.5% of the sample.

Overall results and qualifications from the work: Observed TCR beta diversity per million T cells fell roughly linearly with age, and a significant reduction was already apparent by age about 36. Donor CMV infection status was unknown, potentially confounding age-related changes in expanded clonotypes. The percentage of naive T cells measured by flow cytometry correlated strongly with observed TCR beta diversity. Bulk unsorted PBMC profiling prevented conclusive comparison of naive and antigen-experienced compartments. Compared with the aged group, the long-lived group had more naive CD4+ T cells, fewer expanded clones and increased TCR diversity, a pattern suggesting age selection. Estimates of total diversity based on one million sequenced T cells were regarded as lower bounds and as underestimates.

This same sample was also part of a study on T cells of mothers and their children. As noted in the second study: Nine systemically healthy Caucasian individuals, comprising three mothers and their six children, were included as donors. cDNA synthesis consumed the entire amount of extracted RNA, loaded at roughly 1.5 ug RNA in each 15 ul reaction. Sample barcodes and 2-4 random nucleotides were added via the M1S primer in the second PCR. More than 9 million TCR beta CDR3 reads were obtained from each mother, and several million reads were obtained from each child. Thymic selection similarly shapes TCR recombination output in related and unrelated pairs, with minor effect from inherited differences. Related mother-child pairs always showed normalized repertoire overlap that was slightly higher than in unrelated mother-child pairs, though the difference was never significant. No persistent microchimeric T cell clones were detected, at a sensitivity of around 97 clones per million clonotypes. In the study, deep NGS was used to compare the TCR beta repertoires of mothers and children, and features distinguishing related mother-child pairs from unrelated individuals were sought. The mean age was roughly 44 +/- 4 years for the mothers and approximately 11 +/- 4 years for the children. After adapter ligation was performed with NEBNext reagents, the libraries were sequenced on an Illumina HiSeq 2000 with 100+100 nt paired-end reads. To prevent cross-contamination, the mother and child libraries were prepared a month apart and were sequenced in separate runs. For each donor, somewhere between about 450,000 and 2,000,000 distinct TCR beta clonotypes were identified. Naive TCR beta clonotypes were estimated from low-frequency clonotypes matched to each donor's FACS-determined naive share, without sorting.

This clonotype was obtained from a boy younger than 18 in good health. The sample consisted of blood. Recombination joined TRBV6-1 with TRBJ2-5; perhaps TRBD2 is the D gene, with 6 bases matching. The CDR3 here reads CASSIRLEGTQYF. At the DNA level, the sequence is TGTGCCAGCAGTATCCGACTAGAGGGGACCCAGTACTTC.